This T cell receptor beta chain was profiled in a study of blood T cell repertoires in COVID-19. About the study: There were acute and convalescent COVID-19 samples, and they came from the United States, Italy and Spain.

Methods used by the authors: Amplifying reference gene primers gave estimates of nucleated cell counts. The assay was immunoSEQ multiplex PCR, and TCRdb's table has in-frame clones only and misses some. The V and J calls and the clone size are those of that table, but D and trimming were determined from the DNA. The sample includes about 440,000 clones, about 90% of them seen just once. The V end lost 2 bases, the J end lost 2 bases, and 7 bases lay between the germline ends. Germline-derived CDR1 and CDR2 are MNHEY and SVGAGI. The CDR3 is 15 amino acids. V is TRBV6-5 and J is TRBJ1-6; tentatively, D is TRBD1 (5 bases). Sequencing input: PBMCs or T cells enriched from blood (not recorded which). The TCR originated in a woman between 18 and 29 years old with acute COVID-19. CDR3 in amino acids: CASSYGAPYNSPLHF. The CDR3 DNA is TGTGCCAGCAGTTACGGGGCCCCCTATAATTCACCCCTCCACTTT.